The 32 T cell receptor beta chains reported below all come from one sample, sequenced in a study of Ad26.COV2.S vaccination and SARS-CoV-2 variants. The sample's treatment: 15 to 20 received Ad26.COV2.S at low or high dose, single or two shots; roughly five received placebo; per-sample allocation not given. Vaccine and placebo recipients were sampled on day 63 after the first injection. The repertoire was sequenced with immunoSEQ multiplex PCR; TCRdb's copy has only in-frame clones and lacks some. Among 510,000 or so clones, about 83% were seen once, and the ten largest hold about 13%. The input for sequencing was peripheral blood, taken in a trial of Ad26.COV2.S vaccine versus placebo. The receptors derive from a person aged 18-60 years who received the Ad26.COV2.S COVID-19 vaccine or a placebo.

The J gene is TRBJ1-5, the V gene TRBV6-5; 7 bases are shared with TRBD1. V shed 7 bases and J 6 bases; nucleotides not matched to a gene: 3. The CDR3 loop spans 12 amino acids. CDR1 is MNHEY, CDR2 SVGAGI, per germline. CDR3 bases: TGTGCCAGCACTAACAGGGGTCAGCCCCAGCATTTT. Its translation: CASTNRGQPQHF.

There are a few counts of this clone. CDR3 in DNA: TGTGCCAGCAGCCCCGCAGGGAATTATGGCTACACCTTC. It specifies CASSPAGNYGYTF. The chain uses TRBV7-9 and TRBJ1-2, with a tentative D call TRBD1 (5 bases). The V end was cut by 5 bases, the J end by 5 bases, with 12 bases between. In germline, CDR1 is SEHNR, CDR2 FQNEAQ (reference sequence). This CDR3 spans 13 amino acids.

The chain couples TRBV6-6 to TRBJ1-1; no clear D. The V gene lost 6 bases and the J gene lost 0 bases, with 17 bases spanning the gap. CDR1 is MNHNY, CDR2 SVGAGI, per germline (reference sequence). The CDR3 covers 16 residues. The CDR3 DNA reads TGTGCCAGCAGCCTCGGGCGGATCAACTTGAACACTGAAGCTTTCTTT. Its translation is CASSLGRINLNTEAFF.

This chain links TRBV5-4 with TRBJ2-5; 7 bases are shared with TRBD1. V trimming: 2 bases; J trimming: 4 bases; junction bases outside the gene matches: 5. Germline-derived CDR1 and CDR2 are SGHNT and YYREEE (reference sequence). This CDR3 has 14 amino acids. CDR3 residues: CASSFKGGAETQYF. DNA of the CDR3: TGTGCCAGCAGCTTTAAAGGGGGCGCAGAGACCCAGTACTTC.

V and J are TRBV27 and TRBJ1-5; perhaps TRBD1 as D (5 bases). The CDR3 sequence is 16 residues long. V shed 4 bases and J shed 7 bases, with 20 bases lying between them. The germline gives CDR1 MNHEY, CDR2 SMNVEV (reference sequence). CDR3 protein: CASSSLPGGARQPQHF. The CDR3 nucleotides read TGTGCCAGCAGTTCTCTCCCCGGGGGTGCGAGGCAGCCCCAGCATTTT.

This clone was counted once. The chain is built from TRBV19 and TRBJ1-3; D is undetermined. The V end lost 4 bases, the J end lost 2 bases, and 15 bases lay between the germline ends. Germline lookup yields CDR1 LNHDA and CDR2 SQIVND (reference sequence). There are 16 residues in the CDR3. CDR3 residues: CASSNPRTATGNTIYF. The CDR3 bases are TGTGCCAGTAGTAACCCCCGAACAGCGACTGGAAACACCATATATTTT.

This clone is a singleton in its sample. The chain employs TRBV12-3 or TRBV12-4 and TRBJ2-7; D gene unclear. Trimming took 2 bases from V and 4 from J, leaving 9 bases between them. This CDR3 is built from 13 residues. This CDR3 is CASSLHGPYEQYF. In DNA form, the CDR3 reads TGTGCCAGCAGTTTACATGGCCCTTACGAGCAGTACTTC.

The chain joins TRBV6-5 to TRBJ2-7; D ambiguous. V lost 7 bases, J lost 0 bases, and 7 bases lay in between. Per germline, CDR1 MNHEY and CDR2 SVGAGI. This CDR3 has 12 residues. CDR3 loop: CASIGTSYEQYF. CDR3 coding DNA: TGTGCCAGCATTGGCACCTCCTACGAGCAGTACTTC.

The chain couples TRBV5-4 to TRBJ1-1; D remains unclear. V was clipped by 4 bases and J by 5 bases, with 18 bases between them. Germline CDR1 is SGHNT and CDR2 is YYREEE (reference sequence). The length of the CDR3 is 15 residues. As DNA, the CDR3 is TGTGCCAGCAGCCCGCCCTCAGGAGGAGGAACTGAAGCTTTCTTT. It is translated as CASSPPSGGGTEAFF.

V gene TRBV25-1 combines with J gene TRBJ2-1; D possibly corresponds to TRBD1 (6 bases). Germline V lookup: CDR1 MGHDK, CDR2 SYGVNS. V was trimmed by 6 bases and J by 5 bases, leaving 23 bases between them. The CDR3 extends over 17 amino acids. CDR3 nucleotides: TGTGCCAGCAGGACAGGACAAAACTCTGGTACCCACAATGAGCAGTTCTTC. Protein sequence: CASRTGQNSGTHNEQFF.

This chain uses TRBV28 with TRBJ2-1; 11 positions match TRBD2. This CDR3 is built from 15 residues. V trimming: 8 bases; J trimming: 2 bases; junction bases outside the gene matches: 5. Germline values: CDR1 MDHEN, CDR2 SYDVKM. CDR3 DNA sequence: TGTGCCAGCTGGACTAGCGGGCCTGCCTACAATGAGCAGTTCTTC. Encoded protein: CASWTSGPAYNEQFF.

The J gene is TRBJ2-1, the V gene TRBV30, with D hard to call. Germline loops: CDR1 GTSNPN, CDR2 SVGIG (reference sequence). The CDR3 length is 11 residues. V lost 4 bases to trimming and J lost 7 bases, with 8 bases between them. CDR3 coding DNA: TGTGCCTGGACGTTTGGAAATGAGCAGTTCTTC. It codes for CAWTFGNEQFF. Together with reference TRBV30 and TRBJ2-1, the CDR3 gives the full variable domain: SQTIHQWPATLVQPVGSPLSLECTVEGTSNPNLYWYRQAAGRGLQLLFYSVGIGQISSEVPQNLSASRPQDRQFILSSKKLLLSDSGFYLCAWTFGNEQFFGPGTRLTVL.

Only one count was recorded for this clone. The J gene is TRBJ1-1, the V gene TRBV19; perhaps TRBD1 as D (5 bases). Germline V gene sequence: CDR1 LNHDA, CDR2 SQIVND (reference sequence). This CDR3 has 15 residues. V dropped 5 bases and J dropped 1 base, with 14 bases sitting between them. The CDR3 nucleotides are TGTGCCAGTAGTGCCGGGGCGTTGGGGAACACTGAAGCTTTCTTT. Amino acids: CASSAGALGNTEAFF.

The chain links TRBV9 to TRBJ1-4; no clear D gene. Trimming cost V 2 bases and J 7 bases, with 9 bases left between them. The germline CDR1 and CDR2 sequences are SGDLS and YYNGEE. This CDR3 has 13 residues. The CDR3 spells CASSVSGSEKLFF. In nucleotides, the CDR3 is TGTGCCAGCAGCGTTTCCGGGAGTGAAAAACTGTTTTTT.

The chain couples TRBV7-2 to TRBJ2-6; D gene unclear. Germline V gene lookup returns CDR1 SGHTA and CDR2 FQGNSA. The CDR3 runs 15 residues. V was cut by 4 bases and J by 4 bases, with 11 bases left in between. The CDR3 bases are TGTGCCAGCAGCTCTCCCGCGACAGGGGCCAACGTCCTGACTTTC. This codes for CASSSPATGANVLTF. Combining the CDR3 with reference TRBV7-2 and TRBJ2-6 gives the whole variable domain GAGVSQSPSNKVTEKGKDVELRCDPISGHTALYWYRQSLGQGLEFLIYFQGNSAPDKSGLPSDRFSAERTGGSVSTLTIQRTQQEDSAVYLCASSSPATGANVLTFGAGSRLTVL.

This chain connects TRBV12-5 to TRBJ2-1; D is undetermined. Trimming stripped 5 bases from V and 4 bases from J, with 9 bases between. Germline CDR1 reads LGHNT; CDR2 reads FRNRAP. CDR3 size: 13 residues. The CDR3 DNA sequence: TGTGCTAGTGGTCAGGAGTTTTACAATGAGCAGTTCTTC. This sequence encodes CASGQEFYNEQFF.

This chain uses TRBV11-2 with TRBJ1-4, with a weak D call TRBD1 (5 bases). The V gene's germline CDR1 is SGHAT and CDR2 FQNNGV. The CDR3 contains 14 residues. Trimming cost V 7 bases and J 4 bases, with 13 bases left between them. CDR3 protein: CASNPGGVNEKLFF. The CDR3 DNA reads as TGTGCCAGCAATCCCGGGGGGGTTAATGAAAAACTGTTTTTT.

The chain recombines TRBV5-8 with TRBJ2-6, with D tentatively TRBD1 (6 bases). Germline V CDR1 and CDR2: SGHTS, YDEGEE. The germline V and J ends were trimmed by 4 bases and 0 bases, with 11 bases remaining between them. This CDR3 comprises 16 residues. The CDR3 here is CASSLGQFSGANVLTF. The CDR3 nucleotides read TGTGCCAGCAGCCTCGGACAGTTCTCTGGGGCCAACGTCCTGACTTTC.

In its sample, this clone was seen once. The chain links TRBV3-1 (or the pseudogene TRBV3-2) to TRBJ2-3; the D is unclear. Per germline, CDR1 LGHDT and CDR2 YNNKEL (reference sequence). V was pared by 6 bases and J by 0 bases, with 16 bases between. The CDR3 is 16 residues long. CDR3 bases: TGTGCCAGCAGGCCCTTCTTTACTGGGAGCACAGATACGCAGTATTTT. Its protein product is CASRPFFTGSTDTQYF.

The chain employs TRBV24-1 and TRBJ2-1; 14 nucleotides line up with TRBD2. This CDR3 contains 21 residues. Germline-derived CDR1 and CDR2 are KGHDR and SFDVKD. The trim removed 3 bases at V and 1 base at J, leaving 13 bases unmatched. The CDR3: CATSDPRGLAGGPFSYNEQFF. The CDR3 nucleotides are TGTGCCACCAGTGATCCCCGCGGACTAGCGGGAGGACCGTTTTCCTACAATGAGCAGTTCTTC.

The chain is built from TRBV6-6 and TRBJ2-7; D is perhaps TRBD2 (5 bases). V was shortened by 4 bases and J by 7 bases, with 14 bases between the two germline ends. The germline V gene has CDR1 MNHNY and CDR2 SVGAGI (reference sequence). The CDR3 is made up of 13 amino acids. Here the CDR3 reads CASSWDGGSEQYF. Written as DNA, the CDR3 is TGTGCCAGCAGTTGGGATGGCGGGTCAGAGCAGTACTTC.

This chain uses TRBV7-3 with TRBJ2-3; 9 positions match TRBD2. CDR1 is SGHTA and CDR2 is FQGTGA in the germline V gene. The CDR3 is 15 amino acids. The V and J ends lost 2 bases and 4 bases, in that order; junction bases with no gene match: 4. DNA for the CDR3: TGTGCCAGCAGCTTATTAGCGGGAGTACCAGATACGCAGTATTTT. Translating gives CASSLLAGVPDTQYF.

The V and J genes are TRBV27 and TRBJ1-4; D is uncertain. Germline V CDR1 and CDR2: MNHEY, SMNVEV (reference sequence). Between the trimmed V and J ends, which lost 8 bases and 4 bases, there was a span of 11 bases. The CDR3 length is 13 residues. CDR3 in amino acids: CASQAPYNEKLFF. In DNA form, the CDR3 reads TGTGCCAGCCAGGCCCCTTATAATGAAAAACTGTTTTTT.

The chain couples TRBV6-5 to TRBJ2-1, with 7 bases identical to TRBD1. Germline V CDR1 and CDR2: MNHEY, SVGAGI. This CDR3 has 12 amino acids. V lost 6 bases to trimming and J lost 8 bases; unmatched junction nucleotides: 4. The CDR3 here is CASSPTGHEQFF. The CDR3 nucleotides read TGTGCCAGCAGCCCGACAGGGCATGAGCAGTTCTTC.

V usage is TRBV20-1 and J usage is TRBJ2-3, with a possible D match to TRBD2 (6 bases). The CDR3 covers 13 residues. Germline assignment: CDR1 DFQATT and CDR2 SNEGSKA (reference sequence). V was trimmed by 3 bases and J by 0 bases, leaving 7 bases between them. The CDR3 region is CSASSGSTDTQYF. CDR3 in DNA: TGCAGTGCTAGTAGCGGCAGCACAGATACGCAGTATTTT.

The V gene is TRBV9, the J gene TRBJ2-5; TRBD1 agrees at 7 bases. Losses at the gene ends were 3 bases for V and 9 bases for J; bases not matched to a gene: 2. Germline values: CDR1 SGDLS, CDR2 YYNGEE. The CDR3 runs 11 residues. The CDR3 sequence is CASSGQGAQYF. CDR3 sequence (DNA): TGTGCCAGCAGCGGACAGGGTGCCCAGTACTTC. Full variable domain (outside the CDR3, taken from reference TRBV9 and TRBJ2-5): DSGVTQTPKHLITATGQRVTLRCSPRSGDLSVYWYQQSLDQGLQFLIQYYNGEERAKGNILERFSAQQFPDLHSELNLSSLELGDSALYFCASSGQGAQYFGPGTRLLVL.

This clone was picked up one time. V is TRBV19 and J is TRBJ2-7; TRBD1 is a possible D gene (5 bases). This CDR3 has 14 residues. CDR1 is LNHDA and CDR2 is SQIVND in the germline V gene (reference sequence). V was shortened by 2 bases and J by 0 bases, with 8 bases between the two germline ends. The CDR3 coding sequence is TGTGCCAGTAGTATAAAGCAGGGCTCCTACGAGCAGTACTTC. As protein: CASSIKQGSYEQYF.

The chain carries TRBV27 and TRBJ1-1; D uncertain. The CDR3 spans 12 residues. Trimming shortened V by 6 bases and J by 3 bases, and 8 bases separated the two germline ends. The V gene's germline CDR1 is MNHEY and CDR2 SMNVEV (reference sequence). CDR3 sequence: CASSGLDTEAFF. The DNA of the CDR3 is TGTGCCAGCAGCGGCCTAGACACTGAAGCTTTCTTT.

This clone was observed a few times. The CDR3 loop reads CASSRDYRYEQYF. The CDR3 DNA sequence: TGTGCCAGCAGCCGGGACTATCGCTACGAGCAGTACTTC. The chain joins TRBV16 to TRBJ2-7; 7 bases line up with TRBD2. Germline values: CDR1 KGHSY, CDR2 FQNENV. The CDR3 loop spans 13 amino acids. J was trimmed by 3 bases and V by 4 bases; bases with no gene match: 3.

This chain connects TRBV19 to TRBJ2-1; TRBD2 aligns across 11 bases. Unmatched junction bases numbered 9, after V lost 3 bases and J lost 5 bases. Germline CDR1 LNHDA, CDR2 SQIVND (reference sequence). The CDR3 consists of 17 residues. The CDR3 nucleotides read TGTGCCAGTAGTATCCCGACTAGCGGGGCCCAAAACAATGAGCAGTTCTTC. Its protein product is CASSIPTSGAQNNEQFF.

The CDR3 nucleotides are TGTGCCAGCAGCTTATTCTCGGGAGGACATTACAATGAGCAGTTCTTC. Encoded protein: CASSLFSGGHYNEQFF. The chain has TRBV7-6 and TRBJ2-1; 7 bases fit TRBD2. CDR1 SGHVS and CDR2 FNYEAQ come from the germline V gene. After removal of 2 bases from V and 4 bases from J, the junction contained 8 bases not matched to a gene. CDR3 length equals 16 residues.

This CDR3 reads CASSRTGSLAGSTGELFF. CDR3 DNA sequence: TGTGCCAGCAGCCGCACCGGGAGTCTAGCGGGGAGCACCGGGGAGCTGTTTTTT. The chain couples TRBV6-2 or TRBV6-3 to TRBJ2-2; 9 nucleotides match TRBD2. V lost 6 bases, J lost 4 bases, and 15 bases stayed unmatched. The germline gives CDR1 MNHEY, CDR2 SVGEGT. The CDR3 extends over 18 amino acids.